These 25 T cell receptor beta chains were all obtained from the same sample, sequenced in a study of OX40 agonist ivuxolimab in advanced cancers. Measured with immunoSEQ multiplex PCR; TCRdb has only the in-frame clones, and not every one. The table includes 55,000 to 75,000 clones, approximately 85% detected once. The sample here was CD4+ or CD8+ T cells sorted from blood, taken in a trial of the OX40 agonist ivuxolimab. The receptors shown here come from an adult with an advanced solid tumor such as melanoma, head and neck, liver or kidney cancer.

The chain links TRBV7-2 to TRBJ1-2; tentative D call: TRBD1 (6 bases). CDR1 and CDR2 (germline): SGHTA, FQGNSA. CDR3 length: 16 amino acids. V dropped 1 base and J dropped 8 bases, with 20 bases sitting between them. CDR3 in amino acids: CASSLDPGTTTRGYTF. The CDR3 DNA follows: TGTGCCAGCAGCTTAGACCCCGGGACAACAACTAGGGGCTACACCTTC.

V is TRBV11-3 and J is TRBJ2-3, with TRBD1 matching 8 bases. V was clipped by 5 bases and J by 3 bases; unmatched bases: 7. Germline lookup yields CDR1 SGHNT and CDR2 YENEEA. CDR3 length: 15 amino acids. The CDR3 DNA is TGTGCCAGCAGCATGCGGACAGGGTCGACAGATACGCAGTATTTT. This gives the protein CASSMRTGSTDTQYF.

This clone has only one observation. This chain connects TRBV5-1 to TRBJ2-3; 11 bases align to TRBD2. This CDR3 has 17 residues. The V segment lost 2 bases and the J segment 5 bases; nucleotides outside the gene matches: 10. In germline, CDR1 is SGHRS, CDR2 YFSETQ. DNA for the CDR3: TGCGCCAGCAGCTTAAGCTTAGCGGGGGGGGGCGAAGATACGCAGTATTTT. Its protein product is CASSLSLAGGGEDTQYF.

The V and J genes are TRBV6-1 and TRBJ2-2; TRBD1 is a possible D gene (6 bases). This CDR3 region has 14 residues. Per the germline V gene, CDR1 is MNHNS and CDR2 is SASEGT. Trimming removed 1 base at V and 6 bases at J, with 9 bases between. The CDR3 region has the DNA TGTGCCAGCAGTGAAGTGGACAGAGCCGGGGAGCTGTTTTTT. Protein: CASSEVDRAGELFF.

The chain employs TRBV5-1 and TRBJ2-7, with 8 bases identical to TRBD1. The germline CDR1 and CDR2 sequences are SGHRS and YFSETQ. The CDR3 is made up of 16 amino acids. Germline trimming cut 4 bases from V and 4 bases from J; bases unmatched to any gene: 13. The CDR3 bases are TGCGCCAGCAGCCCATTTATCACAGGGGGTTCTTACGAGCAGTACTTC. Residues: CASSPFITGGSYEQYF.

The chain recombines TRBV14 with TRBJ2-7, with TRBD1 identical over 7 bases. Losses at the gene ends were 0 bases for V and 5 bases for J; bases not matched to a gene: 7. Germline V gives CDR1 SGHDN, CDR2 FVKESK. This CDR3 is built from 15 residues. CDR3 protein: CASSQEAGGFNEQYF. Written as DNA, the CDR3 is TGTGCCAGCAGCCAAGAAGCAGGGGGATTCAACGAGCAGTACTTC. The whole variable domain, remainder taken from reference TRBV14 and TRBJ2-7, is EAGVTQFPSHSVIEKGQTVTLRCDPISGHDNLYWYRRVMGKEIKFLLHFVKESKQDESGMPNNRFLAERTGGTYSTLKVQPAELEDSGVYFCASSQEAGGFNEQYFGPGTRLTVT.

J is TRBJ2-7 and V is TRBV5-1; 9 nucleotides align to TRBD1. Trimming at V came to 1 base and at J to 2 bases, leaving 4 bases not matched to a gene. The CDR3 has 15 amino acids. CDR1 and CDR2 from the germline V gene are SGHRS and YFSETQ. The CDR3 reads CASSLLGQGTYEQYF. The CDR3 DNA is TGCGCCAGCAGCTTGTTGGGACAGGGTACCTACGAGCAGTACTTC.

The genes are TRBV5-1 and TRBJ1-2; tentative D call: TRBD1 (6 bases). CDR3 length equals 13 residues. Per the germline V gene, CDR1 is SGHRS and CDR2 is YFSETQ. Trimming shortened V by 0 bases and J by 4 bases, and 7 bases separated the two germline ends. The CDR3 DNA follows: TGCGCCAGCAGCTTGGGACAGGTCTATGGCTACACCTTC. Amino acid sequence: CASSLGQVYGYTF. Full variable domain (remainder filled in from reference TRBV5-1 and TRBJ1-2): KAGVTQTPRYLIKTRGQQVTLSCSPISGHRSVSWYQQTPGQGLQFLFEYFSETQRNKGNFPGRFSGRQFSNSRSEMNVSTLELGDSALYLCASSLGQVYGYTFGSGTRLTVV.

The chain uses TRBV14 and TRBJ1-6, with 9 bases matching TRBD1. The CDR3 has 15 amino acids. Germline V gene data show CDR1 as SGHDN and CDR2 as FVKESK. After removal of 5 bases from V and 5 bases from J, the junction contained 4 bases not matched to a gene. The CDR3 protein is CASSRQGVNNSPLHF. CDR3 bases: TGTGCCAGCAGCAGACAGGGGGTTAATAATTCACCCCTCCACTTT.

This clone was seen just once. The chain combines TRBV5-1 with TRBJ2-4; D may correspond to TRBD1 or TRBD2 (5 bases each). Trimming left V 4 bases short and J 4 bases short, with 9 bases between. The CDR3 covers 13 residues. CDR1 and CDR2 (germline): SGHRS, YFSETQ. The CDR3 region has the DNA TGCGCCAGCAGCCTGGGACGGAAAAACATTCAGTACTTC. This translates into CASSLGRKNIQYF. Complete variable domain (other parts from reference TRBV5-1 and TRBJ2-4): KAGVTQTPRYLIKTRGQQVTLSCSPISGHRSVSWYQQTPGQGLQFLFEYFSETQRNKGNFPGRFSGRQFSNSRSEMNVSTLELGDSALYLCASSLGRKNIQYFGAGTRLSVL.

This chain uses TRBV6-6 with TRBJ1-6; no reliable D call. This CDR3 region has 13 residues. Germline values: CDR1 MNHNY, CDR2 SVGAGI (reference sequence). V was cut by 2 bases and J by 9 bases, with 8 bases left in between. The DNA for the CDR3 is TGTGCCAGCAGTTACGCGAATGGTTCACCCCTCCACTTT. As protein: CASSYANGSPLHF.

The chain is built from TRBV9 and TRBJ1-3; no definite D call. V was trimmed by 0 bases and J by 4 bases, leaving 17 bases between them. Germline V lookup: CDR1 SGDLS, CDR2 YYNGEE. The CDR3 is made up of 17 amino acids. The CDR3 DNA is TGTGCCAGCAGCGTAGGGTGGACCGCTTGGACGGGAAACACCATATATTTT. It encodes CASSVGWTAWTGNTIYF. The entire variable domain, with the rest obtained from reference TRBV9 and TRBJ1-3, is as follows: DSGVTQTPKHLITATGQRVTLRCSPRSGDLSVYWYQQSLDQGLQFLIQYYNGEERAKGNILERFSAQQFPDLHSELNLSSLELGDSALYFCASSVGWTAWTGNTIYFGEGSWLTVV.

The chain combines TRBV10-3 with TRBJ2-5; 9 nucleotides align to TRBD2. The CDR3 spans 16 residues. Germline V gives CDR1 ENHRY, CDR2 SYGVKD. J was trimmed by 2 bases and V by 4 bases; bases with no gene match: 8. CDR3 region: CAISAVGGGGQETQYF. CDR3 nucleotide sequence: TGTGCCATCAGTGCGGTTGGCGGGGGGGGTCAAGAGACCCAGTACTTC.

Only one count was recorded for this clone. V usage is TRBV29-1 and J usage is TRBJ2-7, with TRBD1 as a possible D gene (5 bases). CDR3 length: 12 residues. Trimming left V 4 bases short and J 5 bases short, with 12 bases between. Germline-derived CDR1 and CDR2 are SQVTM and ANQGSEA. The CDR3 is CSVGRVIHEQYF. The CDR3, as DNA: TGCAGCGTTGGCAGGGTTATCCACGAGCAGTACTTC.

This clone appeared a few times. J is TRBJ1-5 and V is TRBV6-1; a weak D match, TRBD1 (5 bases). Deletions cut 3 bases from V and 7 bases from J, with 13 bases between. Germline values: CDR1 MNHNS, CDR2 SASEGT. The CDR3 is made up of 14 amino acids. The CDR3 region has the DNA TGTGCCAGCAGTGAGATGGGGACGCAGCAGCCCCAGCATTTT. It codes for CASSEMGTQQPQHF.

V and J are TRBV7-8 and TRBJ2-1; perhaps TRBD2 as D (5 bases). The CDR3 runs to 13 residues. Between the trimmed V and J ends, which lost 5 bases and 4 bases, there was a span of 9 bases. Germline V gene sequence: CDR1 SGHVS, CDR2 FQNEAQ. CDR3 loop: CASSRTSYNEQFF. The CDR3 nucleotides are TGTGCCAGCAGCCGAACTAGTTACAATGAGCAGTTCTTC. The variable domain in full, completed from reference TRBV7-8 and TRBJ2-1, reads GAGVSQSPRYKVAKRGQDVALRCDPISGHVSLFWYQQALGQGPEFLTYFQNEAQLDKSGLPSDRFFAERPEGSVSTLKIQRTQQEDSAVYLCASSRTSYNEQFFGPGTRLTVL.

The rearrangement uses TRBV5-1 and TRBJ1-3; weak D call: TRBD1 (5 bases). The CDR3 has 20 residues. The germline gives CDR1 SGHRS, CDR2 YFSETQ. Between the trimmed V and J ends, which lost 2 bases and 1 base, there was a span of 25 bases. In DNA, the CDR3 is TGCGCCAGCAGCTTTTCCCAGGGAACTGGAGGTGGTTCTTCTGGAAACACCATATATTTT. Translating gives CASSFSQGTGGGSSGNTIYF.

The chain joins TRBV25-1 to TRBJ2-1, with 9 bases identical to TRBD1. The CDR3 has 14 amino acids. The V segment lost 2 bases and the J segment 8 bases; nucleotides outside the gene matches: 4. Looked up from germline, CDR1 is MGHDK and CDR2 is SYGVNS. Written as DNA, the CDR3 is TGTGCCAGCAGTGAAGGCGGGACAGGGTATGAGCAGTTCTTC. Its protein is CASSEGGTGYEQFF. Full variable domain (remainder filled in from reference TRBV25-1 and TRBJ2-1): EADIYQTPRYLVIGTGKKITLECSQTMGHDKMYWYQQDPGMELHLIHYSYGVNSTEKGDLSSESTVSRIRTEHFPLTLESARPSHTSQYLCASSEGGTGYEQFFGPGTRLTVL.

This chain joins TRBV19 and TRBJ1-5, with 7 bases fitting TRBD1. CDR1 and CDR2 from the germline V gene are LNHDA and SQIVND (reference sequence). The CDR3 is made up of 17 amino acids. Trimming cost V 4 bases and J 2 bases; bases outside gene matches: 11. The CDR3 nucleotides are TGTGCCAGTAGTACCCGCGGGGCAGGGGGACGCAATCAGCCCCAGCATTTT. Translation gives CASSTRGAGGRNQPQHF. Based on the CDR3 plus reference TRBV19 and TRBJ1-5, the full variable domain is DGGITQSPKYLFRKEGQNVTLSCEQNLNHDAMYWYRQDPGQGLRLIYYSQIVNDFQKGDIAEGYSVSREKKESFPLTVTSAQKNPTAFYLCASSTRGAGGRNQPQHFGDGTRLSIL.

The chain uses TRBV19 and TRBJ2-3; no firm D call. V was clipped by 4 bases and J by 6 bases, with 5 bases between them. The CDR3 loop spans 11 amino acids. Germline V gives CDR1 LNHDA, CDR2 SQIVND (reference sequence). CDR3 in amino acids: CASSNGDTQYF. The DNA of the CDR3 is TGTGCCAGTAGTAACGGGGATACGCAGTATTTT.

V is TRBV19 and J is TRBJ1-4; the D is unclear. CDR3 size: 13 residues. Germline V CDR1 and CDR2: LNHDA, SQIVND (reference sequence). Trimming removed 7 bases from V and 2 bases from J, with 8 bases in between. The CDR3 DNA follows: TGTGCCAGTACTCCGGGGACTAATGAAAAACTGTTTTTT. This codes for CASTPGTNEKLFF.

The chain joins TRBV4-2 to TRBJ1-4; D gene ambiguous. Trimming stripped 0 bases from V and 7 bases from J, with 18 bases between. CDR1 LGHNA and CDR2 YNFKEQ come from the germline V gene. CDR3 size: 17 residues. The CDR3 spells CASSQDGEGVWGEKLFF. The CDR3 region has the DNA TGTGCCAGCAGCCAAGATGGGGAGGGAGTTTGGGGTGAAAAACTGTTTTTT.

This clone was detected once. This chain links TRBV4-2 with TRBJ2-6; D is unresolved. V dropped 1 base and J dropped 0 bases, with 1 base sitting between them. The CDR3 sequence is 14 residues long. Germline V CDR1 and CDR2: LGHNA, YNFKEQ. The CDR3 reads CASSQVSGANVLTF. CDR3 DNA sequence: TGTGCCAGCAGCCAAGTCTCTGGGGCCAACGTCCTGACTTTC.

In DNA form, the CDR3 reads TGTGCCAGTAGTCCGCAGGGGGCTGGGGGCACAGATACGCAGTATTTT. It encodes CASSPQGAGGTDTQYF. This chain links TRBV19 with TRBJ2-3; TRBD1 aligns across 8 bases. The germline V gene encodes CDR1 LNHDA and CDR2 SQIVND (reference sequence). This CDR3 is 16 amino acids long. With V trimmed by 5 bases and J by 1 base, 8 bases remained unmatched.

DNA of the CDR3: TGTGCCAGCAGCTTAGGTAGGGGGAAATTGAACACTGAAGCTTTCTTT. It is translated as CASSLGRGKLNTEAFF. V is TRBV11-2 and J is TRBJ1-1; TRBD1 is a possible D gene (6 bases). Germline-derived CDR1 and CDR2 are SGHAT and FQNNGV. The CDR3 consists of 16 residues. Trimming took off 1 base at V and 0 bases at J, with 12 bases between the two ends.